This T cell receptor beta chain was profiled in a study of cytotoxic CD8 clonotypes in ibrutinib-treated CLL. The study, taken as a whole, reports: Public clonotypes were seen rarely and were contracted or stable on treatment.

Details on this clone: Its antigen is unknown.

With 6 bases removed from V and 8 bases from J, the gap between germline ends came to 13 bases. CDR3 length equals 11 residues. CDR1 SQVTM and CDR2 ANQGSEA come from the germline V gene. Data came from immunoSEQ multiplex PCR; TCRdb stores just in-frame clones and leaves some out. The table lists around 300,000 clones, 80% of them singletons. The chain uses TRBV29-1 and TRBJ1-2; D not resolved. The sequencing used PBMCs, collected before ibrutinib treatment. The sequence was collected from a human donor with chronic lymphocytic leukemia. CDR3 region: CSVVLQEGYTF. In DNA, the CDR3 is TGCAGCGTCGTTCTCCAGGAAGGCTACACCTTC. Full variable domain (remainder filled in from reference TRBV29-1 and TRBJ1-2): SAVISQKPSRDICQRGTSLTIQCQVDSQVTMMFWYRQQPGQSLTLIATANQGSEATYESGFVIDKFPISRPNLTFSTLTVSNMSPEDSSIYLCSVVLQEGYTFGSGTRLTVV.